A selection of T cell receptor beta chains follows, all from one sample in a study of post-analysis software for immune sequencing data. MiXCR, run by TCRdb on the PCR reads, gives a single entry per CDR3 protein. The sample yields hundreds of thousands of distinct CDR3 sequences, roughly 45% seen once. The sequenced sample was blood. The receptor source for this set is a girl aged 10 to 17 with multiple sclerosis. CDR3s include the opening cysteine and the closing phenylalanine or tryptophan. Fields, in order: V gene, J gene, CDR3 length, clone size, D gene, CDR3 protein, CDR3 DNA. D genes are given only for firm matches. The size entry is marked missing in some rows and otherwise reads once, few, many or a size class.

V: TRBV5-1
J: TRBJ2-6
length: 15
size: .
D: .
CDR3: CASRIAGDGANVLTF
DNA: TGCGCCAGCAGAATCGCAGGGGACGGGGCCAACGTCCTGACTTTC

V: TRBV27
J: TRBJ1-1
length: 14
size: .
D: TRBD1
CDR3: CASSPWGQAFEAFF
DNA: TGTGCCAGCAGTCCATGGGGACAGGCGTTTGAAGCTTTCTTT

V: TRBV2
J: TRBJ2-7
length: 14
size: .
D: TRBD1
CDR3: CASAGGWVLYEQYF
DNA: TGTGCCAGTGCAGGGGGTTGGGTTCTCTACGAGCAGTACTTC

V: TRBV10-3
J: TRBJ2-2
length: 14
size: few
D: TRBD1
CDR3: CAISLDRAAGELFF
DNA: TGTGCCATCAGCCTTGACAGGGCTGCCGGGGAGCTGTTTTTT

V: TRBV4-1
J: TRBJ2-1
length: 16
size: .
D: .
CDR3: CASSQAVGLDENEQFF
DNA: TGCGCCAGCAGCCAAGCGGTTGGACTGGACGAAAATGAGCAGTTCTTC

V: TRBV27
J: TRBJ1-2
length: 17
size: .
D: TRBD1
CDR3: CASTSGGDDSSNYGYTF
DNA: TGTGCCAGCACCTCAGGGGGGGATGATTCGTCTAACTATGGCTACACCTTC

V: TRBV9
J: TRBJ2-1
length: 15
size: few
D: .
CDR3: CASSVVGGTDNEQFF
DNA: TGTGCCAGCAGCGTAGTGGGGGGCACTGACAATGAGCAGTTCTTC

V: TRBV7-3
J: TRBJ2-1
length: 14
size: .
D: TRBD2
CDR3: CASSFSGRANERFF
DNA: TGTGCCAGCAGCTTTAGCGGGAGGGCTAATGAGCGGTTCTTC

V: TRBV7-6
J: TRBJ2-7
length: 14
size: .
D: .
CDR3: CASGGQGPPYGQYF
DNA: TGTGCCAGCGGTGGGCAGGGGCCCCCCTACGGGCAGTACTTC

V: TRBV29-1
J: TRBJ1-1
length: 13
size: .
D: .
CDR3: CSVDPAMNTEAFF
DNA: TGCAGCGTTGACCCGGCGATGAACACTGAAGCTTTCTTT

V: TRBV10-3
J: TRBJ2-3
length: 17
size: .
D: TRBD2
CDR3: CAISEANLAGETDTQYF
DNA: TGTGCCATCAGTGAGGCCAATTTAGCGGGAGAAACAGATACGCAGTATTTT

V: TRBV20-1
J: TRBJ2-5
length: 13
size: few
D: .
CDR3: CSVPPGVRETQYF
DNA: TGCAGTGTTCCCCCGGGTGTGCGAGAGACCCAGTACTTC

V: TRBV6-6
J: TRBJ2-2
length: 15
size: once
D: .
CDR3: CASSTRTANTGELFF
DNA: TGTGCCAGCAGTACAAGGACAGCGAACACCGGGGAGCTGTTTTTT

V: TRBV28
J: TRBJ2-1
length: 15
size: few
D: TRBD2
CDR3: CASSSGTSVYNEQFF
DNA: TGTGCCAGCAGTTCCGGGACTAGCGTATACAATGAGCAGTTCTTC

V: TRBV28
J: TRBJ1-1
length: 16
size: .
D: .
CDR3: CASSSHRVLRNTEAFF
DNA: TGTGCCAGCAGTTCCCACCGGGTGCTTAGGAACACTGAAGCTTTCTTT

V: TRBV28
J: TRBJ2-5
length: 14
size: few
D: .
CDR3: CASSLTGAGETQYF
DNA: TGTGCCAGCAGTTTAACAGGGGCGGGGGAGACCCAGTACTTC

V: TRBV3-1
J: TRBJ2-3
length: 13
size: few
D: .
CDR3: CASSQDKGDTQYF
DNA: TGCGCCAGCAGCCAAGATAAGGGAGATACGCAGTATTTT

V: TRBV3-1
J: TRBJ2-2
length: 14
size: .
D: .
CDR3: CASSQDGWGGELFF
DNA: TGTGCCAGTAGCCAAGATGGCTGGGGCGGGGAGCTGTTTTTT

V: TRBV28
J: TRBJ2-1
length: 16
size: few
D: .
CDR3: CASSSLGTETYNEQFF
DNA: TGTGCCAGCAGTTCACTGGGGACGGAGACCTACAATGAGCAGTTCTTC

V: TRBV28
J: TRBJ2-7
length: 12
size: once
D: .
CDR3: CASSLLADEQYF
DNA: TGTGCCAGCAGTTTATTAGCTGACGAGCAGTACTTC

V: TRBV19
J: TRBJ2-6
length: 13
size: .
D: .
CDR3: CASSGPGANVLTF
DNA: TGTGCCAGTAGCGGCCCTGGGGCCAACGTCCTGACTTTC

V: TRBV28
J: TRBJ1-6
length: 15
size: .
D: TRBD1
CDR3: CASSLGQRPNSPLHF
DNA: TGTGCCAGCAGCCTGGGACAGAGACCCAATTCACCCCTCCACTTT

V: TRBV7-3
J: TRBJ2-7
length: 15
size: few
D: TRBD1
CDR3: CASSTSGTGSDEQYF
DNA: TGTGCCAGCAGCACGTCCGGGACAGGGAGCGACGAGCAGTACTTC

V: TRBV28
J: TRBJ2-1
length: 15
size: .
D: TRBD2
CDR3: CASSSAGGPGNEQFF
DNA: TGTGCCAGCAGCTCAGCGGGAGGGCCTGGGAATGAGCAGTTCTTC

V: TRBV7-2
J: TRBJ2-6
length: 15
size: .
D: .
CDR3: CASSLRGGGANVLTF
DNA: TGTGCCAGCAGCTTGCGGGGTGGCGGGGCCAACGTCCTGACTTTC

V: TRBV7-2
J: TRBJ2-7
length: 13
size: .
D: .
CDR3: CASGSLTTYEQYF
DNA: TGTGCCAGCGGCTCCCTTACTACCTACGAACAGTACTTC

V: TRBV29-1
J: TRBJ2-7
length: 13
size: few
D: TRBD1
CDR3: CSVEGDRDYEQYF
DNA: TGCAGCGTTGAAGGGGACAGAGACTACGAGCAGTACTTC

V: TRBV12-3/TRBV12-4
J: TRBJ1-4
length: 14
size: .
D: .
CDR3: CASSSTANGEKLFF
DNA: TGTGCCAGCAGTTCGACAGCCAACGGTGAAAAACTGTTTTTT

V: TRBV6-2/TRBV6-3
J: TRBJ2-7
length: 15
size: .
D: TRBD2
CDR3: CASSKQRFAGDEQYF
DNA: TGTGCCAGCAGTAAACAGAGATTCGCGGGGGACGAGCAGTACTTC

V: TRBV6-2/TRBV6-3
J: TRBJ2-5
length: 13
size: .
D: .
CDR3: CASSYLVTETQYF
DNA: TGTGCCAGCAGTTACTTAGTGACCGAGACCCAGTACTTC

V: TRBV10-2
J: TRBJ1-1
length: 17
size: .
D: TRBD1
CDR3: CASSEFTGARGRTEAFF
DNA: TGCGCCAGCAGTGAGTTTACAGGGGCCCGGGGGCGCACTGAAGCTTTCTTT

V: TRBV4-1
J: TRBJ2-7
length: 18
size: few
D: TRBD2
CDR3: CASSQGEREDAWVYEQYF
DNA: TGCGCCAGCAGCCAAGGGGAGCGGGAGGACGCATGGGTCTACGAGCAGTACTTC

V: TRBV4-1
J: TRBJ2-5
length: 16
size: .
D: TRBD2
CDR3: CASSQDTGRVKETQYF
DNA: TGCGCCAGCAGCCAAGATACCGGGAGGGTAAAAGAGACCCAGTACTTC

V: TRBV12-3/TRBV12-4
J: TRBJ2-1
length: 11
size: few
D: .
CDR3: CASSLRGEQFF
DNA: TGTGCCAGCAGTCTGCGGGGTGAGCAGTTCTTC

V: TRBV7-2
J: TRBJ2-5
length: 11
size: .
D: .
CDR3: CALRQQETQYF
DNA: TGTGCCCTTAGACAGCAAGAGACCCAGTACTTC

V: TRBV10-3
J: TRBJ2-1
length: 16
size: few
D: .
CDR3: CAISRAGTSSAVEQFF
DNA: TGTGCCATCAGCAGGGCCGGGACTTCCTCAGCGGTTGAGCAGTTCTTC

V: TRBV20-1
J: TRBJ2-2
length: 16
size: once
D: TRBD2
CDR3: CSARTLAGDNTGELFF
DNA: TGCAGTGCTAGGACACTAGCGGGAGATAACACCGGGGAGCTGTTTTTT

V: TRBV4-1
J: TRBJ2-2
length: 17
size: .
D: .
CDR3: CASSQALGGLNTGELFF
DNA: TGCGCCAGCAGCCAAGCCCTAGGGGGATTGAACACCGGGGAGCTGTTTTTT

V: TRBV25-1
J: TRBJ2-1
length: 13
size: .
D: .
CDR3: CASRGDGAGEQFF
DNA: TGTGCCAGCAGGGGGGACGGTGCCGGTGAGCAGTTCTTC

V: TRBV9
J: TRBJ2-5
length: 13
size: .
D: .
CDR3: CASSVGNEETQYF
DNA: TGTGCCAGCAGCGTAGGCAATGAAGAGACCCAGTACTTC

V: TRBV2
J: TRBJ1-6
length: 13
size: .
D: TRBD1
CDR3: CATGTELNSPLHF
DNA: TGTGCCACCGGGACAGAGTTAAATTCACCCCTCCACTTT

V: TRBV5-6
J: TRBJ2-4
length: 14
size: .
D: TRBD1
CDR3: CASSTRDRGYIQYF
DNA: TGTGCCAGCAGCACCCGGGACAGGGGTTACATTCAGTACTTC

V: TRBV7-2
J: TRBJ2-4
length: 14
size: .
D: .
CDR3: CASSDGTHQNIQYF
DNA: TGTGCCAGCAGCGACGGGACACACCAAAACATTCAGTACTTC

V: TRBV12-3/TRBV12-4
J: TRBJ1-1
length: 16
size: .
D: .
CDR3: CASSFRQGPMNTEAFF
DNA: TGTGCCAGCAGTTTTCGGCAGGGGCCCATGAACACTGAAGCTTTCTTT

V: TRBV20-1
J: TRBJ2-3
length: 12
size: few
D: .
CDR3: CSARPGTDTQYF
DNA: TGCAGTGCTAGACCCGGGACAGATACGCAGTATTTT

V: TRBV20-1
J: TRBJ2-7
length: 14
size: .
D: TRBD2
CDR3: CSAPTSGISYEQYF
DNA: TGCAGTGCTCCGACTAGCGGGATCTCCTACGAGCAGTACTTC

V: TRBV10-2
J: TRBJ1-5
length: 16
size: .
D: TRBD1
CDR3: CASREGRDSRRQPQHF
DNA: TGCGCCAGCAGGGAAGGAAGGGACAGCCGCCGTCAGCCCCAGCATTTT

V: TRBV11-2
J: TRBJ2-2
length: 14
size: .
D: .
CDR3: CAFNGRMNTGELFF
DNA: TGTGCCTTTAATGGGCGGATGAACACCGGGGAGCTGTTTTTT

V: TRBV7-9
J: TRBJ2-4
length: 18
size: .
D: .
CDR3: CASSGNPGTQTAKNIQYF
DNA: TGTGCCAGCAGCGGCAACCCCGGGACTCAGACGGCCAAAAACATTCAGTACTTC

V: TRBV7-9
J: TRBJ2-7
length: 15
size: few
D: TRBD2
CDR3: CASSFPASGAYEQYF
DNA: TGTGCCAGCAGCTTTCCGGCTAGCGGAGCCTACGAGCAGTACTTC

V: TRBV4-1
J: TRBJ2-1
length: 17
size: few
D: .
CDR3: CASSQPPRGETHNEQFF
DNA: TGCGCCAGCAGCCAACCCCCGAGGGGGGAAACCCACAATGAGCAGTTCTTC

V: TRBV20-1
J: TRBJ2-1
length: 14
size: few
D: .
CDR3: CSAREPVEITEQFF
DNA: TGCAGTGCTAGAGAGCCAGTCGAGATCACGGAGCAGTTCTTC

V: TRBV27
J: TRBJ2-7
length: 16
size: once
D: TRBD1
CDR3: CASSLSGTGTIYEQYF
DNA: TGTGCCAGCAGTTTATCCGGGACAGGAACCATCTACGAGCAGTACTTC

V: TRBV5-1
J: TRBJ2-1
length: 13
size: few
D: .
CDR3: CASSLGGLNEQFF
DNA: TGCGCCAGCAGCTTGGGGGGTCTCAATGAGCAGTTCTTC

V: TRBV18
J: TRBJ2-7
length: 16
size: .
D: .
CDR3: CASSPWGNRADYEQYF
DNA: TGTGCCAGCTCACCGTGGGGGAACAGGGCAGACTACGAGCAGTACTTC

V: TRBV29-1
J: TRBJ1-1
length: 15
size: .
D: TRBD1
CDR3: CSGTPTGELYTEAFF
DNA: TGCAGCGGAACCCCGACAGGGGAGTTGTACACTGAAGCTTTCTTT

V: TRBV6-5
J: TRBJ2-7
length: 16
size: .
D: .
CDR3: CASSSVSAGRTYEQYF
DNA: TGTGCCAGCAGTTCAGTCTCGGCGGGACGGACCTACGAGCAGTACTTC